The clone carrying this T cell receptor beta chain has a count of ten or more. Its antigen is as yet unknown. Via MiXCR, TCRdb re-called the reads, giving one row per CDR3 protein. The sample holds 76,000 or so distinct CDR3 sequences; about 4% are singletons and the top ten take under 5.5%. The data were obtained in a study of T cell repertoires in cytomegalovirus infection. Study as a whole: Both a matching HLA type and CMV infection were indicated by public TCR beta signatures. Study-wide results and caveats: CMV-specific TCR beta clonotypes restricted by HLA-C were the ones dominating the ex vivo response. Cumulative frequency of public TCR beta families picked out carriers of CMV plus the relevant HLA.

Sequencing used PBMCs. The receptor comes from a human donor in good health (CMV status not recorded). Some clones in this sample may be carry-over from other donors' samples.

Here the CDR3 reads CASSYSPYGYTF. The CDR3 DNA sequence: TGTGCCAGCAGTTATTCACCTTATGGCTACACCTTC. The gene calls are TRBV28 and TRBJ1-2; no clear D gene. This CDR3 comprises 12 residues. The germline V and J ends were trimmed by 4 bases and 5 bases, with 8 bases remaining between them. Germline CDR1 MDHEN, CDR2 SYDVKM.